This T cell receptor (beta chain) was found in a study of blood T cell repertoires in COVID-19. The germline V gene encodes CDR1 SGHDT and CDR2 YYEEEE. V dropped 4 bases and J dropped 2; count of bases not matched to a gene: 6. This CDR3 has 15 residues. Original methodology: Amplification from reference gene primers served as the basis for estimated nucleated cell counts. The repertoire was sequenced with immunoSEQ multiplex PCR; TCRdb's copy has only in-frame clones and lacks some. V and J calls and clone size come straight from that table; D and trimming were deduced from the DNA. Of around 95,000 clones in the sample, approximately 89% were seen once.

The sequence was collected from a man aged 45-60 years with active COVID-19. Sequences were obtained from peripheral blood. V usage is TRBV5-6 and J usage is TRBJ2-3; 8 bases align to TRBD2. Here the CDR3 reads CASSLGLAPTDTQYF. CDR3 DNA: TGTGCCAGCAGCCTCGGACTAGCCCCCACAGATACGCAGTATTTT.